A selection of T cell receptor beta chains follows, all from one sample in a study of T cell responses to AZD1222 COVID-19 vaccine. TCRdb's table, derived via immunoSEQ multiplex PCR, lists solely in-frame clones and lacks some. The sample lists about 140,000 clones; 85% to 95% were seen once. This material consisted of peripheral blood, taken on day 0 of MenACWY control vaccination. The receptors shown here come from an adult in good health. Each CDR3 is given with its conserved first and last residue. D genes are given only for firm matches. Only some rows state a clone size, as once, few, many or a class for expanded clones.

TRBD2	TRBJ2-2	.	TRBV10-3	16	TGTGCCATCAGGGCCTGGGAGGGGCCGAACACCGGGGAGCTGTTTTTT	CAIRAWEGPNTGELFF
.	TRBJ1-5	.	TRBV15	18	TGTGCCACCAGCAGAGATAGGTGGACAGTGTATAGCAATCAGCCCCAGCATTTT	CATSRDRWTVYSNQPQHF
.	TRBJ1-2	.	TRBV27	14	TGTGCCAGCAGTTTATCGGGGGGGATCTATGGCTACACCTTC	CASSLSGGIYGYTF
.	TRBJ1-2	.	TRBV29-1	9	TGCAGCGTTTCGGGGGGCTACACCTTC	CSVSGGYTF
TRBD2	TRBJ2-5	once	TRBV5-1	16	TGCGCCAGCAGCTTGGGACTAGCGGGGTTTCAAGAGACCCAGTACTTC	CASSLGLAGFQETQYF
.	TRBJ2-1	.	TRBV13	17	TGTGCCAGCAGCTTAGGCGCCGGGATACCAACCTACAATGAGCAGTTCTTC	CASSLGAGIPTYNEQFF
.	TRBJ2-1	once	TRBV10-3	14	TGTGCCATCAGTGAGACAGGGAACTACAATGAGCAGTTCTTC	CAISETGNYNEQFF
TRBD2	TRBJ2-5	.	TRBV9	14	TGTGCCAGCAGTCTGGGACTAGCGGAAGAGACCCAGTACTTC	CASSLGLAEETQYF
.	TRBJ2-2	.	TRBV7-6	15	TGTGCCAGCGGGTCCCCGGGAGTGAGAGCCGGGGAGCTGTTTTTT	CASGSPGVRAGELFF
TRBD2	TRBJ2-7	.	TRBV19	13	TGTGCCAGTAGTCGGGGGGGGGACTACGAGCAGTACTTC	CASSRGGDYEQYF
.	TRBJ2-7	.	TRBV6-5	15	TGTGCCAGCGCTTTACTAAGACAGGCAACCTACGAGCAGTACTTC	CASALLRQATYEQYF
.	TRBJ1-1	.	TRBV7-9	15	TGTGCCAGCAGGTCCATTCAGGGTGAGAACACTGAAGCTTTCTTT	CASRSIQGENTEAFF
TRBD1	TRBJ2-1	.	TRBV2	12	TGTGCCAGCAGGGGACAGGGTGATGAGCAGTTCTTC	CASRGQGDEQFF
.	TRBJ1-3	.	TRBV11-2	17	TGTGCCAGCAGCTTAGATCCACCGGTCCTTTCTGGAAACACCATATATTTT	CASSLDPPVLSGNTIYF
.	TRBJ1-1	once	TRBV7-9	12	TGTGCCAGCAGCTTACAGGGTGGTGAAGCTTTCTTT	CASSLQGGEAFF
.	TRBJ1-1	.	TRBV30	15	TGTGCCTGGAGTGTACGCAAGGTTGCCGGCACTGAAGCTTTCTTT	CAWSVRKVAGTEAFF
.	TRBJ2-7	.	TRBV18	15	TGTGCCAGCTCACAAGACTACCTCACCTCCTACGAGCAGTACTTC	CASSQDYLTSYEQYF
.	TRBJ1-5	.	TRBV30	14	TGTGCCTGGAGTGTAGGTGGCCGACTCCAGCCCCAGCATTTT	CAWSVGGRLQPQHF
.	TRBJ2-7	once	TRBV20-1	14	TGCAGTGCTAGTGGGGTCCCAACCGGGTACGAGCAGTACTTC	CSASGVPTGYEQYF
.	TRBJ2-1	once	TRBV7-2	14	TGTGCCAGCAGCTTCACTCAGGGGTTGAATGAGCAGTTCTTC	CASSFTQGLNEQFF
.	TRBJ1-3	.	TRBV6-5	15	TGTGCCAGCAGTTATGGGGGTAGTGGAGGAAACACCATATATTTT	CASSYGGSGGNTIYF
TRBD1	TRBJ1-6	.	TRBV30	15	TGTGCCTGGAGTTTCCGGGACAGGGGTAATTCACCCCTCCACTTT	CAWSFRDRGNSPLHF
TRBD2	TRBJ2-3	once	TRBV4-2	18	TGTGCCAGCAGTCAAGGGACTAGCGGGGGGGCCCTCCCAGATACGCAGTATTTT	CASSQGTSGGALPDTQYF
TRBD2	TRBJ2-1	.	TRBV7-3	16	TGTGCCAGCAGCCCCGTCGCGGGAGCACCCTACAATGAGCAGTTCTTC	CASSPVAGAPYNEQFF
TRBD1	TRBJ1-2	once	TRBV12-3/TRBV12-4	13	TGTGCCAGCAGTCAACAGGGGGCCTATGGCTACACCTTC	CASSQQGAYGYTF
TRBD2	TRBJ2-5	.	TRBV28	18	TGTGCCAGCAGTCCACCGTCGGGGACTAGCGGGGGGATAGAGACCCAGTACTTC	CASSPPSGTSGGIETQYF
.	TRBJ1-1	.	TRBV5-1	13	TGCGCCAGCAGCTTGGTCGCGAACACTGAAGCTTTCTTT	CASSLVANTEAFF
.	TRBJ1-6	.	TRBV28	15	TGTGCCAGCAGTTCCAGGGTAGTCCATAATTCACCCCTCCACTTT	CASSSRVVHNSPLHF
.	TRBJ1-1	.	TRBV19	13	TGTGCCAGTAGTCGGGGGACGGGCACTGAAGCTTTCTTT	CASSRGTGTEAFF
TRBD1	TRBJ1-5	.	TRBV9	14	TGTGCCAGCAGCGCAACAGGGGCTTTGGAGCCCCAGCATTTT	CASSATGALEPQHF
.	TRBJ1-2	.	TRBV4-3	15	TGCGCCAGCAGCCAAGATTTCGGGCCCCGACAGGGCTACACCTTC	CASSQDFGPRQGYTF
TRBD1	TRBJ1-1	once	TRBV7-2	15	TGTGCCAGCAGCAACCTCTGGACAGGGAACACTGAAGCTTTCTTT	CASSNLWTGNTEAFF
TRBD1	TRBJ1-2	.	TRBV6-5	15	TGTGCCAGCAGTTACCAACACAGGGGGCAGGGTGGCTACACCTTC	CASSYQHRGQGGYTF
.	TRBJ1-2	.	TRBV5-6	16	TGTGCCAGCAGCTCCCCCTCGGACAGCCCTAACTATGGCTACACCTTC	CASSSPSDSPNYGYTF
.	TRBJ2-1	.	TRBV10-3	12	TGTGCCACCGGGGTCACCGACTATGAGCAGTTCTTC	CATGVTDYEQFF
.	TRBJ2-3	.	TRBV27	18	TGTGCCAGCAGTTTATCGTGGGGCCAACGGAGCCGCACAGATACGCAGTATTTT	CASSLSWGQRSRTDTQYF
.	TRBJ1-5	.	TRBV2	15	TGTGCCAGCCGGGACACCTACTACGGCAATCAGCCCCAGCATTTT	CASRDTYYGNQPQHF
.	TRBJ2-7	.	TRBV5-1	13	TGCGCCAGTCGGACAGCCATCCTTTACGAGCAGTACTTC	CASRTAILYEQYF
.	TRBJ1-1	.	TRBV27	13	TGTGCCAGCAGCTTCGACAGGAACACTGAAGCTTTCTTT	CASSFDRNTEAFF
.	TRBJ1-4	.	TRBV2	14	TGTGCCAGCAGTGATGGGGTCGGGTCGGAAAAACTGTTTTTT	CASSDGVGSEKLFF
.	TRBJ1-2	.	TRBV7-2	12	TGTGCCAGCAGCTTAGAGGTTAGCGCCCGCACCTTC	CASSLEVSARTF
.	TRBJ1-2	.	TRBV7-9	13	TGTGCCAGCAGCTTATTGAACCGGAATGGCTACACCTTC	CASSLLNRNGYTF
.	TRBJ1-1	.	TRBV3-1/TRBV3-2	13	TGTGCCAGCCAGGAGCTATATAACACTGAAGCTTTCTTT	CASQELYNTEAFF
.	TRBJ2-7	.	TRBV4-1	14	TGCGCCAGCAGCTTCGAGCCTGGGCCTTACGAGCAGTACTTC	CASSFEPGPYEQYF
TRBD1	TRBJ1-2	.	TRBV6-6	13	TGTGCCAGCACTTGGGACAGGGGGGGTGGCTACACCTTC	CASTWDRGGGYTF
TRBD1	TRBJ1-5	.	TRBV24-1	15	TGTGCCACCAGTGATCTGGAGGGGGCGAGTCAGCCCCAGCATTTT	CATSDLEGASQPQHF
.	TRBJ1-1	once	TRBV27	18	TGTGCCAGCAGCTACTCCTTAGACACAAGTTTTGAGAACACTGAAGCTTTCTTT	CASSYSLDTSFENTEAFF
TRBD1	TRBJ2-3	.	TRBV15	16	TGTGCCACCAGCAGTCACGACAGGGGGCAAGGCGATACGCAGTATTTT	CATSSHDRGQGDTQYF
.	TRBJ1-6	.	TRBV28	14	TGTGCCAGCAGCCTGGTAGGGATAACTTCACCCCTCCACTTT	CASSLVGITSPLHF
.	TRBJ1-6	.	TRBV4-2	15	TGTGCCAGCAGCCAAGAAGTCGGGCCTAATTCACCCCTCCACTTT	CASSQEVGPNSPLHF
TRBD1	TRBJ1-2	.	TRBV7-9	15	TGTGCCAGCAGCTCCTTGGACAGGGCTCTCTATGGCTACACCTTC	CASSSLDRALYGYTF
.	TRBJ1-2	.	TRBV3-1/TRBV3-2	16	TGTGCCAGCAGCCAAGGATTGCCGGGGGCGAACTATGGCTACACCTTC	CASSQGLPGANYGYTF
TRBD2	TRBJ2-5	.	TRBV6-2/TRBV6-3	15	TGTGCCAGCAGCCCGACTAGCGGGGGGGCGGAGACCCAGTACTTC	CASSPTSGGAETQYF
TRBD1	TRBJ1-5	.	TRBV3-1/TRBV3-2	16	TGTGCCAGCGGGGACAGCCAATTCTATAGCAATCAGCCCCAGCATTTT	CASGDSQFYSNQPQHF
.	TRBJ1-5	.	TRBV12-3/TRBV12-4	13	TGTGCCAGCACCCTTTCCAGGACTCAGCCCCAGCATTTT	CASTLSRTQPQHF
.	TRBJ1-2	.	TRBV6-1	14	TGTGCCAGCAGTGAATTAACAGGCTATCATGGCTACACCTTC	CASSELTGYHGYTF
.	TRBJ2-5	.	TRBV21-1	16	TGTGCCAGCAGCAAAGACCGGACAGGGGGCCAAGAGACCCAGTACTTC	CASSKDRTGGQETQYF